This passage covers 24 T cell receptor beta chains from one sample sequenced in a study of blood T cell repertoires in COVID-19 (dated by TCRdb to 2018 to 2021). The library was prepared using the immunoSEQ multiplex PCR assay. What TCRdb holds here is the immuneACCESS table cut down to in-frame rearrangements. Part of the clones is not present; checked against another copy, under half of the missing clones reflect an unresolved V gene, and the others are unexplained. This sample comprises roughly 250,000 clones, around 81% of them detected only once. 5.5% to 7.5% of the sample comes from the top ten. The sample taken for sequencing was peripheral blood. These receptors were obtained from a woman in her sixties with active or convalescent COVID-19.

The chain links TRBV10-3 to TRBJ2-7; TRBD2 aligns across 7 bases. J gave up 6 bases and V 2 bases, and 4 bases lay outside the gene matches. Germline V gene lookup returns CDR1 ENHRY and CDR2 SYGVKD. There are 13 residues in the CDR3. The CDR3 DNA reads as TGTGCCATCAGTGAGACGGGGGGTCCCGAGCAGTACGTC. It yields the protein CAISETGGPEQYV.

The chain has TRBV15 and TRBJ1-1, with 7 bases matching TRBD1. This CDR3 has 15 amino acids. The junction had 6 bases not matched to a gene; V was cut back by 3 bases and J by 2 bases. From germline, CDR1 is LNHNV and CDR2 YYDKDF (reference sequence). The CDR3 DNA is TGTGCCACCAGCAGGGGAGACAGGGCTAACACTGAAGCTTTCTTT. This translates into CATSRGDRANTEAFF.

This sequence joins TRBV5-1 and TRBJ1-1; D gene ambiguous. The germline gives CDR1 SGHRS, CDR2 YFSETQ. V was clipped by 7 bases and J by 4 bases, with 17 bases between them. This CDR3 comprises 14 residues. The CDR3 loop is CASRSEGVATEAFF. CDR3 coding DNA: TGCGCCAGCCGGTCCGAAGGAGTGGCCACTGAAGCTTTCTTT.

This clone was recorded a few times. This chain uses TRBV28 with TRBJ1-1; no firm D call. The germline gives CDR1 MDHEN, CDR2 SYDVKM. V lost 7 bases and J lost 0, with 21 bases in between. The CDR3 is made up of 17 amino acids. The CDR3 nucleotides read TGTGCCAGCATGGCAATCCTCCATGGTAATTTGAACACTGAAGCTTTCTTT. Protein product: CASMAILHGNLNTEAFF.

This sequence joins TRBV9 and TRBJ2-3, with 8 bases that match TRBD1. The CDR3 is 16 residues long. From germline, CDR1 is SGDLS and CDR2 YYNGEE. V lost 4 bases to trimming and J lost 4 bases; unmatched junction nucleotides: 11. The CDR3 spells CASSITGGIGSDTQYF. The DNA for the CDR3 is TGTGCCAGCAGCATTACAGGGGGAATTGGATCAGATACGCAGTATTTT.

V and J are TRBV7-2 and TRBJ2-1; 7 positions match TRBD2. There are 15 residues in the CDR3. Germline CDR1 SGHTA, CDR2 FQGNSA. With 0 bases clipped from V and 10 bases from J, the junction kept 9 bases outside the gene matches. CDR3 bases: TGTGCCAGCAGCTTAGCCTCACTAGCGACCGGGGAGCAGTTCTTC. It translates to CASSLASLATGEQFF. Variable domain in full (rest from reference TRBV7-2 and TRBJ2-1): GAGVSQSPSNKVTEKGKDVELRCDPISGHTALYWYRQSLGQGLEFLIYFQGNSAPDKSGLPSDRFSAERTGGSVSTLTIQRTQQEDSAVYLCASSLASLATGEQFFGPGTRLTVL.

The chain's CDR3 is CASSESPGQGNTEAFF. The CDR3 nucleotides read TGCGCCAGCAGTGAGTCCCCGGGACAGGGGAACACTGAAGCTTTCTTT. The chain has TRBV10-1 and TRBJ1-1; 9 bases map to TRBD1. Per germline, CDR1 WNHNN and CDR2 SYGVQD (reference sequence). The CDR3 has 16 residues. With V trimmed by 0 bases and J by 1 base, 3 bases remained unmatched.

The chain employs TRBV6-9 and TRBJ1-3; no definite D call. V gave up 9 bases and J gave up 0 bases, with 12 bases separating them. CDR1 is MNHGY and CDR2 is SVAAGI in the germline V gene. The CDR3 runs to 14 residues. This chain's CDR3 is CARYVADSGNTIYF. The CDR3 region has the DNA TGTGCCAGATACGTTGCGGACTCTGGAAACACCATATATTTT.

The genes are TRBV27 and TRBJ1-1, with 7 bases lining up with TRBD1. With V trimmed by 5 bases and J by 2 bases, 11 bases remained unmatched. The CDR3 has 16 residues. Germline V lookup: CDR1 MNHEY, CDR2 SMNVEV (reference sequence). Written as DNA, the CDR3 is TGTGCCAGCAGTCCCGCTCTACAGGGGCCTAACACTGAAGCTTTCTTT. It specifies CASSPALQGPNTEAFF.

This chain links TRBV5-5 with TRBJ1-2; D gene uncertain. V was trimmed by 4 bases and J by 7 bases, leaving 23 bases between them. CDR1 and CDR2 (germline): SGHKS, YYEKEE (reference sequence). The length of the CDR3 is 16 residues. CDR3 sequence (DNA): TGTGCCAGCAGCCGACTAGGTGGTGCTTGGACCGCTGGCTACACCTTC. This codes for CASSRLGGAWTAGYTF.

The chain has TRBV11-3 and TRBJ2-7, with D tentatively TRBD2 (5 bases). CDR3 size: 14 residues. The germline gives CDR1 SGHNT, CDR2 YENEEA. Deletions cut 3 bases from V and 0 bases from J, with 9 bases between. The CDR3 nucleotides are TGTGCCAGCAGCTTTAGCGCCGGCTCCTACGAGCAGTACTTC. Its translation is CASSFSAGSYEQYF.

The chain employs TRBV11-3 and TRBJ2-4; the D is unclear. This CDR3 has 15 residues. V was shortened by 0 bases and J by 1 base, with 7 bases between the two germline ends. From germline, CDR1 is SGHNT and CDR2 YENEEA. The CDR3, as DNA: TGTGCCAGCAGCTTAGAACCCAGGGCCAAAAACATTCAGTACTTC. It yields the protein CASSLEPRAKNIQYF.

The chain employs TRBV30 and TRBJ1-4, with no clear D. The CDR3 runs 13 residues. The V gene lost 2 bases and the J gene lost 4 bases, with 8 bases spanning the gap. Germline V CDR1 and CDR2: GTSNPN, SVGIG (reference sequence). In nucleotides, the CDR3 is TGTGCCTGGAGTTCCGGGTATAATGAAAAACTGTTTTTT. Amino acid sequence: CAWSSGYNEKLFF. Full variable domain (remainder filled in from reference TRBV30 and TRBJ1-4): SQTIHQWPATLVQPVGSPLSLECTVEGTSNPNLYWYRQAAGRGLQLLFYSVGIGQISSEVPQNLSASRPQDRQFILSSKKLLLSDSGFYLCAWSSGYNEKLFFGSGTQLSVL.

The J gene is TRBJ2-4, the V gene TRBV14; 7 nucleotides align to TRBD1. The CDR3 is 15 amino acids. The V and J ends lost 6 bases and 7 bases, in that order; junction bases with no gene match: 12. Germline assignment: CDR1 SGHDN and CDR2 FVKESK. In nucleotides, the CDR3 is TGTGCCAGCAGTTCCCGGACAGGCCACTTGAACATTCAGTACTTC. Translated, it gives CASSSRTGHLNIQYF.

The V call is TRBV28, the J call TRBJ2-4, with TRBD2 matching over 11 bases. Looked up from germline, CDR1 is MDHEN and CDR2 is SYDVKM. The V segment lost 4 bases and the J segment 3 bases; nucleotides outside the gene matches: 2. CDR3 length equals 15 residues. In DNA, the CDR3 is TGTGCCAGCAGTTATAGCGGGGGGGACAAAAACATTCAGTACTTC. It yields the protein CASSYSGGDKNIQYF.

This clone showed up just a few times. The gene calls are TRBV25-1 and TRBJ2-3, with 12 bases fitting TRBD2. Per germline, CDR1 MGHDK and CDR2 SYGVNS. The CDR3 extends over 15 amino acids. The trim removed 3 bases at V and 5 bases at J, leaving 3 bases unmatched. CDR3 in amino acids: CASSDPGLAGDTQYF. DNA for the CDR3: TGTGCCAGCAGTGATCCGGGACTAGCGGGAGATACGCAGTATTTT.

The chain uses TRBV9 and TRBJ1-6; D is possibly TRBD1 (6 bases). Trimming removed 4 bases from V and 5 bases from J, with 13 bases in between. CDR1 SGDLS and CDR2 YYNGEE come from the germline V gene. This CDR3 comprises 15 residues. CDR3 sequence reads: CASSNSGADNSPLHF. The CDR3 DNA sequence: TGTGCCAGCAGCAACTCAGGGGCGGATAATTCACCCCTCCACTTT.

V is TRBV7-8 and J is TRBJ2-3; D gene ambiguous. Germline CDR1 is SGHVS and CDR2 is FQNEAQ. The ends were cut back, 1 base at V and 1 base at J, with 15 bases in the middle. The CDR3 runs to 17 residues. In DNA, the CDR3 is TGTGCCAGCAGCTTAGAACTGCGCGTGGTCGGCACAGATACGCAGTATTTT. The encoded protein is CASSLELRVVGTDTQYF.

The V call is TRBV5-1, the J call TRBJ1-3; the D is unclear. The CDR3 length is 15 residues. V was trimmed by 4 bases and J by 4 bases, leaving 15 bases between them. In germline, CDR1 is SGHRS, CDR2 YFSETQ. Here the CDR3 DNA reads TGCGCCAGCAGCGGTGCGGGGAGCTCGGGAAACACCATATATTTT. Protein: CASSGAGSSGNTIYF.

This chain connects TRBV7-8 to TRBJ2-2, with D possibly being TRBD2 (6 bases). In germline, CDR1 is SGHVS, CDR2 FQNEAQ. This CDR3 comprises 14 residues. V was trimmed by 6 bases and J by 1 base, leaving 9 bases between them. CDR3 sequence reads: CASRFGGNTGELFF. As DNA, the CDR3 is TGTGCCAGCAGGTTCGGGGGGAACACCGGGGAGCTGTTTTTT.

CDR3 sequence: CASSSIAGGDTQYF. The CDR3 DNA reads TGTGCCAGCAGCTCGATAGCGGGAGGGGATACGCAGTATTTT. The chain recombines TRBV5-4 with TRBJ2-3, with TRBD2 matching over 11 bases. With V trimmed by 3 bases and J by 6 bases, 3 bases remained unmatched. Germline CDR1 reads SGHNT; CDR2 reads YYREEE (reference sequence). The CDR3 length is 14 residues.

This clone showed up just a few times. The J gene is TRBJ2-1, the V gene TRBV14; maybe TRBD2 (6 bases). CDR1 SGHDN and CDR2 FVKESK come from the germline V gene. This CDR3 is built from 16 residues. Trimming removed 2 bases at V and 9 bases at J, with 20 bases between. The CDR3 protein is CASSQRTGTLASEQFF. CDR3 bases: TGTGCCAGCAGCCAACGCACCGGGACTTTAGCCAGTGAGCAGTTCTTC.

The chain combines TRBV27 with TRBJ1-6, with 9 bases matching TRBD1. This CDR3 spans 14 amino acids. The V gene end was trimmed by 5 bases and the J gene end by 7 bases; junction bases not matched to a gene: 3. Germline lookup yields CDR1 MNHEY and CDR2 SMNVEV (reference sequence). In nucleotides, the CDR3 is TGTGCCAGCAGTCTCGACAGGGGGAATTCACCCCTCCACTTT. As protein: CASSLDRGNSPLHF.

The chain carries TRBV6-5 and TRBJ2-7; 7 nucleotides match TRBD2. Germline values: CDR1 MNHEY, CDR2 SVGAGI. The CDR3 spans 14 residues. Losses at the gene ends were 7 bases for V and 7 bases for J; bases not matched to a gene: 13. CDR3 sequence: CASNRPGGPVEQYF. In DNA, the CDR3 is TGTGCCAGCAATCGGCCGGGAGGCCCCGTGGAGCAGTACTTC.